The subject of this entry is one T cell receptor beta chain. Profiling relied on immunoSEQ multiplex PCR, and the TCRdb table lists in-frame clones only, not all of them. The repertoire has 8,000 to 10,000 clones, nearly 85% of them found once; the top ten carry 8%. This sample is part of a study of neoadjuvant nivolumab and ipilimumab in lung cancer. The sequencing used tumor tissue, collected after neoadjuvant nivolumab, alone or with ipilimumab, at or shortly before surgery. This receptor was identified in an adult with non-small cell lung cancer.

CDR3 sequence: CASSIRTGGASQPQHF. The CDR3, as DNA: TGTGCCAGCAGCATAAGGACAGGGGGCGCCTCTCAGCCCCAGCATTTT. This rearrangement joins TRBV5-6 to TRBJ1-5, with 11 bases aligning to TRBD1. CDR1 and CDR2 from the germline V gene are SGHDT and YYEEEE. The J segment lost 6 bases and the V segment lost 4 bases, leaving 9 bases of the junction unmatched. This CDR3 comprises 16 residues.